The text below deals with one T cell receptor beta chain. This CDR3 region has 16 residues. V was trimmed by 1 base and J by 2 bases, leaving 14 bases between them. Germline CDR1 is SGHVS and CDR2 is FQNEAQ. With a J-beta primer mix and a sample-barcoded 5' primer, a second PCR ran roughly 6 to 11 cycles. TCRdb reprocessed the 5' RACE reads with MiXCR, giving one entry per CDR3 protein. The table lists about 940,000 distinct CDR3 sequences, approximately 49% of them singletons. These data come from a study of blood T cells in healthy people across ages. The origin of this receptor is a man in his thirties or forties in good health. This chain links TRBV7-8 with TRBJ2-5; D remains unclear. The sample was blood. In DNA, the CDR3 is TGTGCCAGCAGCTTAGGTGATTCCGCCGGACAAGAGACCCAGTACTTC. Encoded protein: CASSLGDSAGQETQYF.